Sequencing of this T cell receptor beta chain was carried out in a study of shared clonotypes between healthy human individuals. Running of the assay took place at deep level. Libraries were prepared by immunoSEQ multiplex PCR; TCRdb keeps only in-frame clonotypes and omits some of them. The sample yields about 2.4 million clones, 93% seen once. Trimming removed 1 base from V and 2 bases from J, with 11 bases in between. The CDR3 contains 15 residues. The V gene's germline CDR1 is SGHRS and CDR2 YFSETQ. This chain connects TRBV5-1 to TRBJ2-3; D may be TRBD2 (5 bases). Sequenced input: naive CD4+ T cells from PBMCs. Regarding subset: CD45RA+ positively selected. The TCR was taken from a man in his late teens or twenties in good health. Some clones in this sample may be carry-over from other donors' samples. CDR3 sequence (DNA): TGCGCCAGCAGCTTGAGTGAGCGGAACACAGATACGCAGTATTTT. Its protein product is CASSLSERNTDTQYF.